Sequencing of this T cell receptor (beta chain) was carried out in a study of blood T cells in healthy people across ages. Study-wide results and caveats: A strong correlation was seen between TCR beta diversity and naive T cell percentage.

The V gene lost 5 bases and the J gene lost 5 bases, with 18 bases spanning the gap. The CDR3 is made up of 15 amino acids. CDR1 is SEHNR, CDR2 FQNEAQ, per germline (reference sequence). There are many counts of this clonotype. Its antigen is as yet unknown. The second PCR ran roughly 7 to 11 cycles with a sample-barcoded 5' primer and J-beta primers. Via MiXCR, TCRdb re-called the 5' RACE reads, giving one row per CDR3 protein. The sample shows 800,000 to 1,300,000 distinct CDR3 sequences, about 25% of them seen only once. These data also formed part of another study, on T cells of mothers and their children. As that study records: Donation came from three healthy Caucasian mothers together with their six children. The overlap seen between related mothers and children slightly exceeded that of unrelated pairs, though not significantly.

This clonotype was sampled from a girl aged 2-10 years in good health. Sequencing was performed on blood. The chain couples TRBV7-9 to TRBJ2-5; D call uncertain. This CDR3 reads CASSMIGIPTETQYF. CDR3 nucleotides: TGTGCCAGCAGCATGATAGGGATTCCCACCGAGACCCAGTACTTC.